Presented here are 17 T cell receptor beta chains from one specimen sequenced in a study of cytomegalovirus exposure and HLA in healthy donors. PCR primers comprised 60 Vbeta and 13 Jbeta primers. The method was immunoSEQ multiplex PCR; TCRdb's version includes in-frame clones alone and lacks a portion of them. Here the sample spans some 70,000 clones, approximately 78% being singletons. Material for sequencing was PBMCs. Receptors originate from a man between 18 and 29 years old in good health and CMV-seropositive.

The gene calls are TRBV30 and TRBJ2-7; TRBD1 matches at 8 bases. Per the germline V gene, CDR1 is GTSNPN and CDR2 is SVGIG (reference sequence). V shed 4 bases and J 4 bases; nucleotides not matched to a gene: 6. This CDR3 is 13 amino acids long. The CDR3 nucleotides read TGTGCCTGGAACCCGACAGGGGAGTACGAGCAGTACTTC. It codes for CAWNPTGEYEQYF. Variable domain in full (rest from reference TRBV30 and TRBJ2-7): SQTIHQWPATLVQPVGSPLSLECTVEGTSNPNLYWYRQAAGRGLQLLFYSVGIGQISSEVPQNLSASRPQDRQFILSSKKLLLSDSGFYLCAWNPTGEYEQYFGPGTRLTVT.

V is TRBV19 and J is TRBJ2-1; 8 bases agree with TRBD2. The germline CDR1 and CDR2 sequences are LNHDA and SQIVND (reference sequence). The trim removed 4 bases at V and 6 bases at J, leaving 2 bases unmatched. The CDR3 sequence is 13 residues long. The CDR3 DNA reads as TGTGCCAGTAGTACGGGACTAGGCAATGAGCAGTTCTTC. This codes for CASSTGLGNEQFF.

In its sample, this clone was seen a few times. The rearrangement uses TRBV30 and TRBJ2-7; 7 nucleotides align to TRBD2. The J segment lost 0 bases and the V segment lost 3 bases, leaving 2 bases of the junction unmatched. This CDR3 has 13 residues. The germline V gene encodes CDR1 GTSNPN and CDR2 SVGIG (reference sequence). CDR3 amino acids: CAWRQRDSYEQYF. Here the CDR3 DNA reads TGTGCCTGGAGGCAGCGGGACTCCTACGAGCAGTACTTC. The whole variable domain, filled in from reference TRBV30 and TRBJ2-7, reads SQTIHQWPATLVQPVGSPLSLECTVEGTSNPNLYWYRQAAGRGLQLLFYSVGIGQISSEVPQNLSASRPQDRQFILSSKKLLLSDSGFYLCAWRQRDSYEQYFGPGTRLTVT.

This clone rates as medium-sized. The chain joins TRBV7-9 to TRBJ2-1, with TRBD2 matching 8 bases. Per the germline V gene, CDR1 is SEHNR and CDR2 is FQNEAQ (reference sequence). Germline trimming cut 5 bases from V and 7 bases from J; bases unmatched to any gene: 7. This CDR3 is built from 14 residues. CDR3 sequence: CASSAPRGGNEQFF. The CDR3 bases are TGTGCCAGCAGCGCTCCCCGGGGGGGGAATGAGCAGTTCTTC.

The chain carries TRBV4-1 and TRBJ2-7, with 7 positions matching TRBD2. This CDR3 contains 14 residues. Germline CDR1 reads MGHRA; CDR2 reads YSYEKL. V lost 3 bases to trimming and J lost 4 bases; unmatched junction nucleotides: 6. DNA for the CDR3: TGCGCCAGCAGCCACGAGAGGGAGGGGTACGAGCAGTACTTC. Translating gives CASSHEREGYEQYF.

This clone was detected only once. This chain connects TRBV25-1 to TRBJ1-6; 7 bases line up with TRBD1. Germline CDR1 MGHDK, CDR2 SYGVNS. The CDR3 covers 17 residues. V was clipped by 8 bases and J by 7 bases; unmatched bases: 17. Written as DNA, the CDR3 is TGTGCCAGCCCCCGGAGACCGAGGGGACAGACGAATTCACCCCTCCACTTT. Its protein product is CASPRRPRGQTNSPLHF.

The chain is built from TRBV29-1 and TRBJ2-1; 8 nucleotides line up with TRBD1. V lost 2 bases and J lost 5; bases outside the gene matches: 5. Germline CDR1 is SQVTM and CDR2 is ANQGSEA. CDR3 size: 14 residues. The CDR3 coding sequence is TGCAGCGTTGAATCATGGACAGGGAACAATGAGCAGTTCTTC. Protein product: CSVESWTGNNEQFF.

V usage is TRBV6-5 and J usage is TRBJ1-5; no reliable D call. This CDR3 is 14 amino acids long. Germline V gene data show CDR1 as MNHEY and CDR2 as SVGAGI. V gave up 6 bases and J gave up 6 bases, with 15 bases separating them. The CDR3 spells CASRSRGGGQPQHF. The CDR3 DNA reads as TGTGCCAGCAGGTCTCGGGGAGGAGGTCAGCCCCAGCATTTT.

As DNA, the CDR3 is TGTGCCAGCAGTGAAACCTGGACAGGGGACAGTGAAGCTTTCTTT. The encoded protein is CASSETWTGDSEAFF. V and J are TRBV25-1 and TRBJ1-1, with 9 positions matching TRBD1. J was trimmed by 7 bases and V by 2 bases; bases with no gene match: 8. Per the germline V gene, CDR1 is MGHDK and CDR2 is SYGVNS. CDR3 length: 15 amino acids. Based on the CDR3 plus reference TRBV25-1 and TRBJ1-1, the full variable domain is EADIYQTPRYLVIGTGKKITLECSQTMGHDKMYWYQQDPGMELHLIHYSYGVNSTEKGDLSSESTVSRIRTEHFPLTLESARPSHTSQYLCASSETWTGDSEAFFGQGTRLTVV.

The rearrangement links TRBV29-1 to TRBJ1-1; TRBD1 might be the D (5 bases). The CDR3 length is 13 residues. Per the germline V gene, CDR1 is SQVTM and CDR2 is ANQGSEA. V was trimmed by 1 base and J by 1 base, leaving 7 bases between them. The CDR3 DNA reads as TGCAGCGTTGAAGGACAGCGGAACACTGAAGCTTTCTTT. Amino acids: CSVEGQRNTEAFF.

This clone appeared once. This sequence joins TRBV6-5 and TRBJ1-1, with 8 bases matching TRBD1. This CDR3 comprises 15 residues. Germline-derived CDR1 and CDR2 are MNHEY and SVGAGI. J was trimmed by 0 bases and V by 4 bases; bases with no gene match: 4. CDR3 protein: CASSSGQGLNTEAFF. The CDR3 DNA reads TGTGCCAGCAGTTCCGGACAGGGTTTGAACACTGAAGCTTTCTTT.

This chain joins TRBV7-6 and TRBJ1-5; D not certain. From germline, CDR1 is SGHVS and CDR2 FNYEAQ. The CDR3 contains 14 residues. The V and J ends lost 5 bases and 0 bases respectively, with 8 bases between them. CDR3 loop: CASSPSSSNQPQHF. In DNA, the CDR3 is TGTGCCAGCAGCCCTAGCTCTAGCAATCAGCCCCAGCATTTT.

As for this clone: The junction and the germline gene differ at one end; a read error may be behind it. CDR3 residues: CASSTSPGQGTQYF. The DNA for the CDR3 is TGTGCCAGCAGCACCTCGCCCGGACAAGGGACCCAGTACTTC. The genes are TRBV2 and TRBJ2-5; weak D call: TRBD1 (5 bases). This CDR3 has 14 amino acids. In germline, CDR1 is SNHLY, CDR2 FYNNEI.

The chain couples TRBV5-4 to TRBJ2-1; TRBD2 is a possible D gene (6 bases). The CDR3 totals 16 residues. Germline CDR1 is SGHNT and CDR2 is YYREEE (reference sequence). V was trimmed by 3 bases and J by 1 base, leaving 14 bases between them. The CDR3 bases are TGTGCCAGCAGCTCCCGGGGCGGGGAATCCTACAATGAGCAGTTCTTC. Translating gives CASSSRGGESYNEQFF.

The CDR3, as DNA: TGTGCCAGCATTTCAGGGACTAGCGGCTACAATGAGCAGTTCTTC. Amino acids: CASISGTSGYNEQFF. The genes are TRBV6-1 and TRBJ2-1; TRBD2 matches at 11 bases. After removal of 7 bases from V and 3 bases from J, the junction contained 5 bases not matched to a gene. Germline V gives CDR1 MNHNS, CDR2 SASEGT. There are 15 residues in the CDR3.

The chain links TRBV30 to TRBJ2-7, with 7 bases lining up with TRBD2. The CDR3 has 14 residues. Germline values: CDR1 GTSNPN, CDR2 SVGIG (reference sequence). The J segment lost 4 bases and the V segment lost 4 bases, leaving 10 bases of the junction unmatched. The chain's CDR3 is CAWTFMTSKYEQYF. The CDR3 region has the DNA TGTGCCTGGACCTTTATGACTAGCAAGTACGAGCAGTACTTC.

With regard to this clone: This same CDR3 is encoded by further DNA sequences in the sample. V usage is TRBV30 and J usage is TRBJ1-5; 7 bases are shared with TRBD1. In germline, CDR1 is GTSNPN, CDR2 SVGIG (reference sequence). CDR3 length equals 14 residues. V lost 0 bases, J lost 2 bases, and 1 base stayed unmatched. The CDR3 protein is CAWSVGQGNQPQHF. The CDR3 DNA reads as TGTGCCTGGAGTGTCGGACAGGGCAATCAGCCCCAGCATTTT.